This T cell receptor (beta chain) was captured in a study of breast tumors, draining lymph nodes, adjacent tissues. General study results and limits: The lymph node origin of tumor T cells was framed as consistent with a hypothesis, not demonstrated. Tumors had less TCR diversity than lymph nodes, more than nontumor tissue. Luminal-like breast cancer showed significantly greater tumor-nontumor repertoire similarity than basal-like breast cancer did.

The lymph nodes were axillary draining lymph nodes from breast cancer patients. TCRdb reanalysed the multiplex PCR reads using MiXCR and keeps one entry per CDR3 protein. The data show about 200,000 distinct CDR3 sequences, with 31% seen just once and 4% to 4.5% held by the top ten. CDR3 length: 15 residues. Germline lookup yields CDR1 MNHEY and CDR2 SMNVEV (reference sequence). About this clonotype: What it binds is not known. Given a much more abundant clone one base away, this may be a read error.

The rearrangement uses TRBV27 and TRBJ1-4; D gene ambiguous. What was sequenced was axillary lymph node tissue. This receptor was taken from a female donor with breast cancer. Some clones in this sample may be carry-over from other donors' samples. CDR3 DNA sequence: TGTGTCAGCAGTTTATCATGGGTTGCTAATGAAAAACTGTTTTTT. Its translation: CVSSLSWVANEKLFF.